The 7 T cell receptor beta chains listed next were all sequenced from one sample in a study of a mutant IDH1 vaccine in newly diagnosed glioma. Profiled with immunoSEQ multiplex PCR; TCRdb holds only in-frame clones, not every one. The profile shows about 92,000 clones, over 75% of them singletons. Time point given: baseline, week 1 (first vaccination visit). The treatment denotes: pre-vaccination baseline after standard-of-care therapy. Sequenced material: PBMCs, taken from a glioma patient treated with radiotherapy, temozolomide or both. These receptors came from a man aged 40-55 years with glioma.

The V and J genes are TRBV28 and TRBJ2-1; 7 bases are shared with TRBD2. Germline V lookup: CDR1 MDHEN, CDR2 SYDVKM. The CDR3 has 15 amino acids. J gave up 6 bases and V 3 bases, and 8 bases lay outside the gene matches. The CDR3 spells CASSLRSGISNEQFF. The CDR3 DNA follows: TGTGCCAGCAGTTTGAGGAGCGGGATCTCCAATGAGCAGTTCTTC.

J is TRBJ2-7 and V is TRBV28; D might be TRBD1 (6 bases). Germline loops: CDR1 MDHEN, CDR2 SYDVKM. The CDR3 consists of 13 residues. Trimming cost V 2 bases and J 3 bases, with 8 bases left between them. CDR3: CASSLHRDYEQYF. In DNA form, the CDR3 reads TGTGCCAGCAGTTTACACAGGGACTACGAGCAGTACTTC.

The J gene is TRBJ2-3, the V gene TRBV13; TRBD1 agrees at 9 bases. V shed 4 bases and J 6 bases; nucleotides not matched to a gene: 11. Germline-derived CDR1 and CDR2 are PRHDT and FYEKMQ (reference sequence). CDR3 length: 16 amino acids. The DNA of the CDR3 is TGTGCCAGCAGCTCTCCGCCGGGACAGGGTTTGGATACGCAGTATTTT. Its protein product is CASSSPPGQGLDTQYF.

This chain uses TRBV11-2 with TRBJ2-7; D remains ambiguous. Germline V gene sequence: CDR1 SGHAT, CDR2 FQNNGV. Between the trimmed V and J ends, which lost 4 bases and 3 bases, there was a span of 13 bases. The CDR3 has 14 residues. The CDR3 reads CASSSWEGIYEQYF. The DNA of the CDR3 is TGTGCCAGCAGCTCGTGGGAAGGAATCTACGAGCAGTACTTC.

Written as DNA, the CDR3 is TGTGCCAGCACCATCAGGACAGGGGGAAACACTGAAGCTTTCTTT. This gives the protein CASTIRTGGNTEAFF. This sequence joins TRBV7-9 and TRBJ1-1, with 10 nucleotides matching TRBD1. Germline loops: CDR1 SEHNR, CDR2 FQNEAQ (reference sequence). J lost 2 bases, V lost 7 bases, and 7 bases had no gene match. This CDR3 is 15 amino acids long.

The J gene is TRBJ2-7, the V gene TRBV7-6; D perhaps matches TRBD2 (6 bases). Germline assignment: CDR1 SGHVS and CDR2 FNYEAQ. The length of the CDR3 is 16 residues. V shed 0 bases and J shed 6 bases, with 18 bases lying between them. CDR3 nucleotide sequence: TGTGCCAGCAGCTTAGCTGGAGGGAAGGGTACCGGCGAGCAGTACTTC. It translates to CASSLAGGKGTGEQYF.

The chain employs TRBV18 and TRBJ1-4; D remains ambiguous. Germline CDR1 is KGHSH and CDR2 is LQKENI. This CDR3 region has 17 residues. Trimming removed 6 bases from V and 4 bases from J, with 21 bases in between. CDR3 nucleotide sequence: TGTGCCAGCTCCGGCAGCCCAACCCGTGTCCTTAATGAAAAACTGTTTTTT. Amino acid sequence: CASSGSPTRVLNEKLFF. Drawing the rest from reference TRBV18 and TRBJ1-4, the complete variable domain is NAGVMQNPRHLVRRRGQEARLRCSPMKGHSHVYWYRQLPEEGLKFMVYLQKENIIDESGMPKERFSAEFPKEGPSILRIQQVVRGDSAAYFCASSGSPTRVLNEKLFFGSGTQLSVL.